This paragraph reports one T cell receptor (beta chain). The antigen is undetermined. This sample stems from a study of cytomegalovirus exposure and HLA in healthy donors. The wider study: Roughly 180 million T cells yielded 90 million to 130 million unique TCR beta sequences in earlier analysis.

The study, taken as a whole, reports: Accurate HLA-A and HLA-B prediction from TCR beta sequences was reported for most subjects. Cytomegalovirus association was listed for around 180 TCR beta chains. TCR beta V segments were, for the most part, productive about 90% or about 30% of the time in an earlier analysis.

The PCR contained 60 Vbeta and 13 Jbeta primers. Using immunoSEQ multiplex PCR, the repertoire was profiled, and TCRdb retains in-frame clones only, with some absent. The table lists over 150,000 clones, 60% to 85% of them singletons. The CDR3 runs 16 residues. Germline V lookup: CDR1 KGHSH, CDR2 LQKENI. Deletions cut 3 bases from V and 9 bases from J, with 21 bases between. Material for sequencing was PBMCs. The receptor was isolated from a woman between 35 and 50 years old in good health and CMV-seronegative. The V gene is TRBV18, the J gene TRBJ2-1; possible D gene TRBD2, 7 bases. CDR3 sequence (DNA): TGTGCCAGCTCACCGAGGGGGAGGGGCAATACCCTTGAGCAGTTCTTC. Translation gives CASSPRGRGNTLEQFF.